The 23 T cell receptor beta chains below all came from one sample that was sequenced in a study of blood T cell repertoires in COVID-19. Only in-frame clones appear in the TCRdb table, and some are missing; sequencing was by immunoSEQ multiplex PCR. Altogether 90,000 to 120,000 clones are present, 88% being singletons, with the ten largest covering around 6.5%. The sequenced sample was peripheral blood. These receptors all stem from a woman aged 60-75 years with acute or convalescent COVID-19.

The CDR3 bases are TGTGCCAGCAGCTCCAGGAACACTGAAGCTTTCTTT. The encoded protein is CASSSRNTEAFF. The chain combines TRBV11-3 with TRBJ1-1; D is unresolved. Trimming took 4 bases from V and 1 from J, leaving 4 bases between them. The CDR3 has 12 amino acids. Germline V gene data show CDR1 as SGHNT and CDR2 as YENEEA.

The chain combines TRBV7-8 with TRBJ1-1; TRBD1 matches at 7 bases. This CDR3 region has 14 residues. V was clipped by 5 bases and J by 10 bases; unmatched bases: 13. Per the germline V gene, CDR1 is SGHVS and CDR2 is FQNEAQ. For the CDR3, the DNA is TGTGCCAGCAGCAAAGCAGGACAGGCGGGGTTAGCTTTCTTT. This encodes CASSKAGQAGLAFF.

The V gene is TRBV20-1, the J gene TRBJ2-5, with TRBD2 matching over 7 bases. After removal of 6 bases from V and 3 bases from J, the junction contained 1 base not matched to a gene. Per germline, CDR1 DFQATT and CDR2 SNEGSKA (reference sequence). This CDR3 has 11 residues. The CDR3 DNA is TGCAGTGCAACTAGCGAAGAGACCCAGTACTTC. This translates into CSATSEETQYF.

This chain uses TRBV6-6 with TRBJ2-7, with a weak D call TRBD2 (5 bases). V lost 7 bases, J lost 5 bases, and 15 bases lay in between. Germline V lookup: CDR1 MNHNY, CDR2 SVGAGI (reference sequence). There are 13 residues in the CDR3. This CDR3 is CASIQRDPHEQYV. In DNA form, the CDR3 reads TGTGCCAGCATTCAGAGGGATCCCCACGAGCAGTACGTC.

The chain carries TRBV15 and TRBJ1-2; D not certain. CDR1 is LNHNV, CDR2 YYDKDF, per germline (reference sequence). V was trimmed by 0 bases and J by 7 bases, leaving 6 bases between them. This CDR3 is built from 12 residues. CDR3 in amino acids: CATSREAGGYTF. CDR3 DNA sequence: TGTGCCACCAGCAGAGAGGCGGGTGGCTACACCTTC.

The genes are TRBV3-1 (or the pseudogene TRBV3-2) and TRBJ2-1; the match to TRBD2 covers 12 bases. J was trimmed by 15 bases and V by 0 bases; bases with no gene match: 6. CDR3 size: 14 residues. Germline assignment: CDR1 LGHDT and CDR2 YNNKEL (reference sequence). In nucleotides, the CDR3 is TGTGCCAGCAGCCAAGACGCTAGCGGGAGGGCCCTGTTCTTC. This gives the protein CASSQDASGRALFF.

This sequence joins TRBV18 and TRBJ2-4; 9 bases are shared with TRBD2. The CDR3 covers 16 residues. After removal of 6 bases from V and 1 base from J, the junction contained 7 bases not matched to a gene. Germline CDR1 reads KGHSH; CDR2 reads LQKENI. The CDR3: CASSPGSGRAKNIQYF. In DNA form, the CDR3 reads TGTGCCAGCTCCCCCGGGAGCGGGAGGGCCAAAAACATTCAGTACTTC.

The chain is built from TRBV13 and TRBJ2-1, with D possibly TRBD2 on 6 matching bases. Trimming shortened V by 5 bases and J by 0 bases, and 11 bases separated the two germline ends. Per germline, CDR1 PRHDT and CDR2 FYEKMQ (reference sequence). This CDR3 contains 15 residues. The DNA for the CDR3 is TGTGCCAGCAGCAGCGGGCCGAGCTCCTACAATGAGCAGTTCTTC. This gives the protein CASSSGPSSYNEQFF. Full variable domain (remainder filled in from reference TRBV13 and TRBJ2-1): AAGVIQSPRHLIKEKRETATLKCYPIPRHDTVYWYQQGPGQDPQFLISFYEKMQSDKGSIPDRFSAQQFSDYHSELNMSSLELGDSALYFCASSSGPSSYNEQFFGPGTRLTVL.

V is TRBV9 and J is TRBJ1-1; the match to TRBD1 covers 8 bases. CDR1 SGDLS and CDR2 YYNGEE come from the germline V gene. The CDR3 is made up of 17 amino acids. The junction had 7 bases not matched to a gene; V was cut back by 0 bases and J by 0 bases. The CDR3 nucleotides read TGTGCCAGCAGCGTAGATTTGCAGGGGGCGTTGAACACTGAAGCTTTCTTT. The encoded protein is CASSVDLQGALNTEAFF.

This chain links TRBV2 with TRBJ2-2, with D tentatively TRBD1 (5 bases). Germline values: CDR1 SNHLY, CDR2 FYNNEI. The V and J ends lost 4 bases and 5 bases respectively, with 11 bases between them. The CDR3 spans 14 residues. The CDR3 sequence is CASSARQNTGELFF. The CDR3 DNA reads TGTGCCAGCAGTGCCCGACAGAATACCGGGGAGCTGTTTTTT.

There are a few counts of this clone. The V call is TRBV7-3, the J call TRBJ1-6; no clear D gene. The CDR3 consists of 15 residues. The germline V gene encodes CDR1 SGHTA and CDR2 FQGTGA. With 2 bases removed from V and 5 bases from J, the gap between germline ends came to 10 bases. CDR3 in amino acids: CASSLRGGNNSPLHF. The CDR3, as DNA: TGTGCCAGCAGCTTACGGGGAGGCAATAATTCACCCCTCCACTTT.

The gene calls are TRBV9 and TRBJ2-1; TRBD2 matches at 8 bases. CDR1 is SGDLS and CDR2 is YYNGEE in the germline V gene. The CDR3 has 15 residues. Trimming at V came to 6 bases and at J to 8 bases, leaving 13 bases not matched to a gene. CDR3: CASNSGSGNYDEQFF. In DNA, the CDR3 is TGTGCCAGCAACAGCGGGAGCGGAAATTACGATGAGCAGTTCTTC.

This clone was detected once. The rearrangement links TRBV7-2 to TRBJ2-7; 12 positions agree with TRBD2. The V gene's germline CDR1 is SGHTA and CDR2 FQGNSA. This CDR3 has 16 amino acids. J was trimmed by 3 bases and V by 1 base; bases with no gene match: 4. Written as DNA, the CDR3 is TGTGCCAGCAGCTTAGGGACTAGCGGGAAGCGCTACGAGCAGTACTTC. It yields the protein CASSLGTSGKRYEQYF.

The rearrangement joins TRBV19 to TRBJ2-3, with 7 bases matching TRBD1. V was pared by 1 base and J by 5 bases, with 0 bases of the junction left unmatched. CDR1 and CDR2 from the germline V gene are LNHDA and SQIVND (reference sequence). The CDR3 spans 13 residues. In DNA form, the CDR3 reads TGTGCCAGTAGTATAGGACAGGGAGATACGCAGTATTTT. As protein: CASSIGQGDTQYF.

The chain links TRBV6-6 to TRBJ2-5, with D tentatively TRBD2 (6 bases). The V and J ends lost 2 bases and 5 bases respectively, with 12 bases between them. CDR3 size: 14 residues. Germline V gene sequence: CDR1 MNHNY, CDR2 SVGAGI (reference sequence). CDR3 DNA: TGTGCCAGCAGTTACGCTCGGGAGCTGGAGACCCAGTACTTC. Translating gives CASSYARELETQYF.

Comments on this clone: A junction boundary mismatches the germline segment, possibly from a read error. V usage is TRBV4-1 and J usage is TRBJ1-4, with TRBD1 matching 7 bases. Per the germline V gene, CDR1 is MGHRA and CDR2 is YSYEKL. The CDR3 runs to 13 residues. CDR3 DNA sequence: TGCGCCAGCAGCCAGGATTACAGGGGAGAAAGTAGTTTT. It specifies CASSQDYRGESSF.

The rearrangement joins TRBV10-3 to TRBJ2-1, with TRBD2 matching over 11 bases. CDR1 is ENHRY, CDR2 SYGVKD, per germline. The V segment lost 11 bases and the J segment 0 bases; nucleotides outside the gene matches: 3. CDR3 length: 14 amino acids. Written as DNA, the CDR3 is TGTGCCGGTAGCGGGAGGGCCTCCTACAATGAGCAGTTCTTC. Protein sequence: CAGSGRASYNEQFF.

The chain has TRBV6-6 and TRBJ1-6; tentatively, D is TRBD1 (6 bases). With 8 bases removed from V and 9 bases from J, the gap between germline ends came to 17 bases. From germline, CDR1 is MNHNY and CDR2 SVGAGI (reference sequence). The CDR3 sequence is 14 residues long. CDR3 sequence: CASGTGNLGSPLHF. The CDR3, as DNA: TGTGCCAGCGGTACAGGGAACTTAGGTTCACCCCTCCACTTT.

This chain joins TRBV29-1 and TRBJ1-1; TRBD1 is a possible D gene (6 bases). From germline, CDR1 is SQVTM and CDR2 ANQGSEA. The CDR3 length is 12 residues. Trimming took off 4 bases at V and 5 bases at J, with 11 bases between the two ends. CDR3 nucleotide sequence: TGCAGCGTTGCAGGGGACGCGACTGAAGCTTTCTTT. Translation gives CSVAGDATEAFF.

The chain combines TRBV3-1 (or the pseudogene TRBV3-2) with TRBJ2-1; perhaps TRBD2 as D (5 bases). Germline V gives CDR1 LGHDT, CDR2 YNNKEL (reference sequence). Between the trimmed V and J ends, which lost 1 base and 9 bases, there was a span of 7 bases. CDR3 length: 12 amino acids. The CDR3 here is CASSQVAGEQFF. As DNA, the CDR3 is TGTGCCAGCAGCCAAGTGGCGGGTGAGCAGTTCTTC.

This chain joins TRBV6-5 and TRBJ1-5; 7 bases align to TRBD1. Trimming removed 6 bases from V and 4 bases from J; junction bases left unmatched: 6. CDR1 and CDR2 (germline): MNHEY, SVGAGI. This CDR3 contains 14 residues. CDR3 residues: CASSPGDSNQPQHF. DNA for the CDR3: TGTGCCAGCAGCCCCGGGGACAGTAATCAGCCCCAGCATTTT.

The V call is TRBV6-5, the J call TRBJ1-2, with 7 bases that match TRBD1. V shed 7 bases, J shed 3 bases, and the junction held 8 bases outside the gene matches. The germline V gene has CDR1 MNHEY and CDR2 SVGAGI. The CDR3 runs 14 residues. CDR3 DNA sequence: TGTGCCAGCACCTCCGGGACAGTCTACTATGGCTACACCTTC. Translating gives CASTSGTVYYGYTF.

The chain uses TRBV3-1 (or the pseudogene TRBV3-2) and TRBJ2-5; the match to TRBD2 covers 7 bases. The CDR3 loop spans 18 amino acids. The V segment lost 0 bases and the J segment 0 bases; nucleotides outside the gene matches: 10. Per germline, CDR1 LGHDT and CDR2 YNNKEL (reference sequence). As DNA, the CDR3 is TGTGCCAGCAGCCAAGATTCGTTCTGGGAGGGCAACCAAGAGACCCAGTACTTC. Protein: CASSQDSFWEGNQETQYF.